This TCR beta chain was found in a study of blood T cell repertoires in COVID-19. As for the study in general: The samples span acute and convalescent COVID-19 from the United States, Italy and Spain. Sample material is recorded as cDNA or gDNA derived from T cells, B-cell-depleted T cells, or PBMCs.

Germline loops: CDR1 MGHDK, CDR2 SYGVNS. V lost 4 bases to trimming and J lost 3 bases; unmatched junction nucleotides: 2. The length of the CDR3 is 14 residues. Original processing methods: It was from reference gene primer amplification that nucleated cell counts were estimated. Produced via immunoSEQ multiplex PCR; TCRdb's table is partial and in-frame only. V and J calls and clone size are as listed in that table; D and trimming were resolved from the DNA. The sample records 100,000 to 120,000 clones, about two thirds being singletons. The sample taken for sequencing was peripheral blood. This TCR was sampled from a woman in her thirties or forties with acute or convalescent COVID-19. The chain joins TRBV25-1 to TRBJ2-2; 7 bases fit TRBD2. CDR3 sequence: CASSGLADTGELFF. CDR3 DNA: TGTGCCAGCAGTGGACTAGCTGACACCGGGGAGCTGTTTTTT.